This T cell receptor beta chain was documented in a study of graft-versus-host responses after intestinal transplantation listed by TCRdb under 2021. In terms of the full investigation: The transplants that recipients got were multivisceral, liver-intestinal, or isolated intestinal. To identify alloreactive clones, pre-transplant mixed lymphocyte reaction products were sequenced and compared with unstimulated pre-transplant donor and recipient T cells. After intestinal transplantation, graft-versus-host and host-versus-graft alloreactive T cell clones were followed in the graft, circulation and bone marrow using bulk TCR-beta CDR3 sequencing. The cohort enrolled about two dozen intestinal transplant recipients, one of whom was a retransplant, and a few patients without pretransplant specimens were excluded. Donor T cell macrochimerism was defined as a peak of at least 4% donor T cells among recipient peripheral blood mononuclear cells. Every recipient was given anti-thymocyte globulin induction, then maintenance tacrolimus and steroids for roughly 3 years. Samples from a few later patients were sequenced in-house on an Illumina MiSeq with MiXCR processing rather than by the commercial service.

As regards this clone: Its antigen has not been determined. Base qualities are not provided; no much larger clone lies one nucleotide away.

The library was obtained by the immunoSEQ multiplex PCR assay. For most patients, genomic DNA was isolated using the Qiagen DNeasy Blood and Tissue Kit and was shipped frozen to Adaptive Biotechnologies for TCR sequencing. Adaptive Biotechnologies carried out high-throughput TCR-beta CDR3 sequencing of genomic DNA for most patients. Per the authors' processing: Adaptive's ImmunoSEQ software was the source of the TCR sequencing data for 18 patients, while a few other patients were processed with MiXCR and VDJtools. To correct CD4 versus CD8 sorting errors, any sequence found in both subsets at a frequency ratio below 5:1 was removed. CDR3 nucleotide sequences shared between donor and recipient were removed because their origin could not be assigned. To count as alloreactive, a clone needed at least 2-fold expansion over unstimulated cells and a minimum CFSE-low frequency of 0.002% (template counts) or 0.001% (read counts). Mappable clones were those detected in sequenced pre-transplant spleen, lymph node, or MLR CFSE-low populations of the donor or recipient. The cumulative frequency of alloreactive clones was calculated as a percentage of all sequences, weighted by copy number. Entries here come from immuneACCESS through TCRdb and include only in-frame sequences with V and J called. Some clones fail to appear in such tables; in the studies checked, an unresolved V gene covers under half of the shortfall, and the cause of the remainder is unknown. That table furnishes V, J and clone size, whereas the DNA furnished D and trimming. The sample table shows about 92,000 clones, and 85% to 95% are seen once. The top ten clonotypes cover roughly 6% of the sample.

Study-wide findings and limitations: GvH clones turned up in recipient bone marrow, with some appearing earlier in ileal mucosa or blood, a pattern consistent with an intestinal mucosal origin. Early after transplant, declines in HvG clones were associated with peak levels of circulating GvH clones. The conclusions were limited by the relatively low number and heterogeneity of the intestinal transplant patients. High GvH to HvG T cell clonal ratios were observed in the allografts of patients with donor T cell macrochimerism.

The sample's time point label, in plain terms: cells obtained before transplantation from donor or recipient. CD3+CD4+ and CD3+CD8+ populations were FACS-sorted from unstimulated pre-transplant donor and recipient cells taken from spleen or lymph nodes. As encoded in the germline V gene (reference sequence), CDR1 is SEHNR while CDR2 is FQNEAQ. The CDR3 measures 15 amino acids from cysteine to phenylalanine. Only the CDR3 region is kept as DNA, spanning 45 bases read in frame from base 1. The junction carries 11 bases between V and J, which are trimmed by 0 bases and 3 bases respectively. This TCR came from a human donor who received an intestinal transplant. The source was unstimulated CD8+ T cells sorted from spleen or lymph node cells, collected before intestinal transplant. The sequence links TRBV7-9 to TRBJ1-2, with the D gene call left open. The CDR3 protein sequence reads: CASSLAHSDYYGYTF. The DNA is TGTGCCAGCAGCTTAGCGCATTCGGACTACTATGGCTACACCTTC. Here the CDR3 is joined to the reference TRBV7-9 and TRBJ1-2 genes, and the full variable domain is: DTGVSQNPRHKITKRGQNVTFRCDPISEHNRLYWYRQTLGQGPEFLTYFQNEAQLEKSRLLSDRFSAERPKGSFSTLEIQRTEQGDSAMYLCASSLAHSDYYGYTFGSGTRLTVV.